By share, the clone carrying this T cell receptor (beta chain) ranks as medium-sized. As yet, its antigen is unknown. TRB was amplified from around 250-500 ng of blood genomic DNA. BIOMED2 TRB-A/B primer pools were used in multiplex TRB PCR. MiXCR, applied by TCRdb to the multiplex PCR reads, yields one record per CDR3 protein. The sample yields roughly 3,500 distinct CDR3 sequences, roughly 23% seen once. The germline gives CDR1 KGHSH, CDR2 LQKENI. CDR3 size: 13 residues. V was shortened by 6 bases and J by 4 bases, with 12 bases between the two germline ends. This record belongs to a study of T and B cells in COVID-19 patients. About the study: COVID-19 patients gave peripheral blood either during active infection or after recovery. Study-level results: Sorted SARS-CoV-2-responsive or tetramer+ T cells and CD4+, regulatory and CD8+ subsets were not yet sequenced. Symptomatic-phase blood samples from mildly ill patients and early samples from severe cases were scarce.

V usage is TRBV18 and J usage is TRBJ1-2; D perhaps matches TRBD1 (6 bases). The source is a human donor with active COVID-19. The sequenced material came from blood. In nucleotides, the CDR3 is TGTGCCAGCTCGTTAGGGGGATTCTATGGCTACACCTTC. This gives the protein CASSLGGFYGYTF.